The clone carrying this T cell receptor (beta chain) was recorded once. In the original analysis: Using reference gene primer amplification, nucleated cell counts were estimated. Measured with immunoSEQ multiplex PCR; TCRdb has only the in-frame clones, and not every one. V, J and clone size derive from that table, while D and trimming were established from the DNA sequence. The table records around 110,000 clones, 76% of them present only once. The sample comes from a study of blood T cell repertoires in COVID-19. In the study overall: Spain, Italy and the United States supplied samples that represented acute and convalescent COVID-19.

Germline CDR1 is LNHNV and CDR2 is YYDKDF (reference sequence). The CDR3 runs to 16 residues. The V end was cut by 4 bases, the J end by 3 bases, with 19 bases between. Sequences were obtained from peripheral blood. The V and J genes are TRBV15 and TRBJ2-7; D possibly corresponds to TRBD2 (5 bases). The origin of this receptor is a man older than 75 with COVID-19, enrolled during active disease. The CDR3 loop reads CATSTERAGSIYEQYF. In nucleotides, the CDR3 is TGTGCCACCAGCACAGAAAGGGCGGGCTCAATCTACGAGCAGTACTTC.